Following are 23 T cell receptor beta chains from one sample sequenced in a study of CD8+CD57+ T cells in acquired aplastic anemia. The template used for profiling TCR beta VDJ and CDR3 was genomic DNA. TCRdb re-derived calls from the reads in MiXCR, one entry per CDR3 protein. The table includes 260,000 or so distinct CDR3 sequences, around half detected once. Patients included in sequencing had previously demonstrated CD8+CD57+ cell expansion by flow cytometry. The sequenced sample was sorted CD4+, CD8+, or CD8+CD57+ T cells (not recorded which) from PBMCs. These receptors were taken from a human donor with aplastic anemia.

V is TRBV19 and J is TRBJ1-6, with 9 positions matching TRBD1. The germline gives CDR1 LNHDA, CDR2 SQIVND (reference sequence). The CDR3 consists of 15 residues. The J segment lost 10 bases and the V segment lost 0 bases, leaving 4 bases of the junction unmatched. CDR3 DNA: TGTGCCAGTAGTATAGACACAGGGGGCGAGTCACCCCTCCACTTT. As protein: CASSIDTGGESPLHF. Filled out from reference TRBV19 and TRBJ1-6, the complete variable domain reads DGGITQSPKYLFRKEGQNVTLSCEQNLNHDAMYWYRQDPGQGLRLIYYSQIVNDFQKGDIAEGYSVSREKKESFPLTVTSAQKNPTAFYLCASSIDTGGESPLHFGNGTRLTVT.

This clonotype appeared a few times. V usage is TRBV4-3 and J usage is TRBJ2-7; 7 nucleotides agree with TRBD2. After removal of 0 bases from V and 0 bases from J, the junction contained 5 bases not matched to a gene. The CDR3 length is 16 residues. Germline assignment: CDR1 LGHNA and CDR2 YSLEER. In nucleotides, the CDR3 is TGCGCCAGCAGCCAAGACGGGCGGGGGAACTCCTACGAGCAGTACTTC. Amino acids: CASSQDGRGNSYEQYF.

CDR3 in amino acids: CASSQAGGGDQETQYF. Written as DNA, the CDR3 is TGTGCCAGCAGCCAAGCAGGGGGCGGTGACCAAGAGACCCAGTACTTC. The chain couples TRBV7-3 to TRBJ2-5, with 8 bases fitting TRBD1. J was trimmed by 0 bases and V by 5 bases; bases with no gene match: 8. The CDR3 is 16 amino acids. CDR1 and CDR2 (germline): SGHTA, FQGTGA.

A remark on this clonotype: A read error may be the cause here, since a much bigger clone is one base away. The CDR3 end shows no conserved phenylalanine or tryptophan, and so a read error is likely. J is TRBJ2-7 and V is TRBV6-5; 8 nucleotides align to TRBD1. Germline loops: CDR1 MNHEY, CDR2 SVGAGI. This CDR3 has 14 amino acids. The V segment lost 5 bases and the J segment 2 bases; nucleotides outside the gene matches: 5. CDR3 bases: TGTGCCAGCAGTGGACAGGGCGACCCCTACGAGCAGTACCTC. Its protein product is CASSGQGDPYEQYL.

This clonotype occurred once. The chain couples TRBV25-1 to TRBJ2-3; D possibly corresponds to TRBD1 (6 bases). CDR1 is MGHDK and CDR2 is SYGVNS in the germline V gene. The CDR3 runs 13 residues. Between the trimmed V and J ends, which lost 4 bases and 1 base, there was a span of 6 bases. CDR3 sequence (DNA): TGTGCCAGCAGTGGGACAGGCACAGATACGCAGTATTTT. This translates into CASSGTGTDTQYF.

This clonotype is medium-sized (0.01 to 0.1%) in the sample. This chain uses TRBV25-1 with TRBJ2-1; the match to TRBD1 covers 7 bases. J was trimmed by 3 bases and V by 2 bases; bases with no gene match: 4. In germline, CDR1 is MGHDK, CDR2 SYGVNS. This CDR3 is 15 amino acids long. As DNA, the CDR3 is TGTGCCAGCAGTGAAGGTGGGACAGACTACAATGAGCAGTTCTTC. This gives the protein CASSEGGTDYNEQFF.

The gene calls are TRBV5-1 and TRBJ1-2, with TRBD1 matching over 10 bases. This CDR3 has 13 amino acids. J was trimmed by 8 bases and V by 7 bases; bases with no gene match: 8. Germline CDR1 reads SGHRS; CDR2 reads YFSETQ. CDR3 sequence (DNA): TGCGCCAGCGTCGGGACAGGGGACGACGGCTACACCTTC. Encoded protein: CASVGTGDDGYTF. The full variable domain, in which reference TRBV5-1 and TRBJ1-2 provide the parts outside the CDR3, is KAGVTQTPRYLIKTRGQQVTLSCSPISGHRSVSWYQQTPGQGLQFLFEYFSETQRNKGNFPGRFSGRQFSNSRSEMNVSTLELGDSALYLCASVGTGDDGYTFGSGTRLTVV.

This clonotype was found many times. This chain uses TRBV27 with TRBJ2-7, with D perhaps matching TRBD2 (5 bases). CDR1 is MNHEY, CDR2 SMNVEV, per germline (reference sequence). This CDR3 comprises 13 residues. Trimming removed 6 bases from V and 3 bases from J, with 12 bases in between. CDR3 loop: CASRTSGYYEQYF. The CDR3 bases are TGTGCCAGCAGAACCAGCGGTTACTACGAGCAGTACTTC.

In this sample, this clonotype turned up once. This chain links TRBV15 with TRBJ1-3; possible D gene TRBD1, 6 bases. V was shortened by 2 bases and J by 6 bases, with 8 bases between the two germline ends. Germline V lookup: CDR1 LNHNV, CDR2 YYDKDF (reference sequence). The CDR3 contains 13 residues. CDR3 residues: CATSRNRANTIYF. DNA for the CDR3: TGTGCCACCAGCAGAAACAGGGCAAACACCATATATTTT. The full variable domain, rest sourced from reference TRBV15 and TRBJ1-3, is DAMVIQNPRYQVTQFGKPVTLSCSQTLNHNVMYWYQQKSSQAPKLLFHYYDKDFNNEADTPDNFQSRRPNTSFCFLDIRSPGLGDTAMYLCATSRNRANTIYFGEGSWLTVV.

This clonotype was observed once. V is TRBV20-1 and J is TRBJ2-7; either TRBD1 or TRBD2 may supply D (5 bases each). The CDR3 runs 11 residues. Trimming shortened V by 3 bases and J by 9 bases, and 12 bases separated the two germline ends. Germline-derived CDR1 and CDR2 are DFQATT and SNEGSKA (reference sequence). The CDR3 DNA follows: TGCAGTGCTAGGGGGGAGATTATGCAGTACTTC. Amino acids: CSARGEIMQYF.

This clonotype was seen at least ten times. The gene calls are TRBV5-8 and TRBJ2-3; D may be TRBD2 (5 bases). CDR3 length: 13 residues. V was cut by 0 bases and J by 5 bases, with 7 bases left in between. CDR1 is SGHTS and CDR2 is YDEGEE in the germline V gene. Here the CDR3 DNA reads TGTGCCAGCAGCTTGGCCGGGGTAGATACGCAGTATTTT. This gives the protein CASSLAGVDTQYF.

The genes are TRBV15 and TRBJ2-1; D may be TRBD1 or TRBD2 (5 bases each). Trimming shortened V by 8 bases and J by 3 bases, and 11 bases separated the two germline ends. Germline assignment: CDR1 LNHNV and CDR2 YYDKDF (reference sequence). The CDR3 has 13 residues. The CDR3 reads CATAQGVYNEQFF. In nucleotides, the CDR3 is TGTGCCACCGCCCAGGGAGTCTACAATGAGCAGTTCTTC.

V gene TRBV20-1 combines with J gene TRBJ2-7; maybe TRBD1 (5 bases). The CDR3 is 11 amino acids. Germline V gene lookup returns CDR1 DFQATT and CDR2 SNEGSKA (reference sequence). CDR3 bases: TGCAGCGTAGCTAGGGGCGGTGAGCAGTACTTC. This gives the protein CSVARGGEQYF.

The gene calls are TRBV24-1 and TRBJ1-2; the match to TRBD1 covers 8 bases. CDR1 is KGHDR, CDR2 SFDVKD, per germline. The CDR3 length is 13 residues. V dropped 3 bases and J dropped 6; count of bases not matched to a gene: 2. The CDR3 sequence: CATSDPTGDGYTF. For the CDR3, the DNA is TGTGCCACCAGTGATCCGACAGGGGATGGCTACACCTTC.

The chain employs TRBV4-1 and TRBJ2-2, with 7 positions matching TRBD2. Germline lookup yields CDR1 MGHRA and CDR2 YSYEKL. The CDR3 is 16 amino acids. V lost 4 bases to trimming and J lost 5 bases; unmatched junction nucleotides: 10. The CDR3 is CASSPFLMGGTGELFF. In DNA form, the CDR3 reads TGCGCCAGCAGCCCCTTCCTTATGGGGGGGACCGGGGAGCTGTTTTTT.

This clonotype was counted many times. This chain links TRBV5-1 with TRBJ2-3; D is perhaps TRBD1 (5 bases). This CDR3 is 16 amino acids long. Trimming pared 0 bases from V and 0 bases from J, leaving 11 bases between. Per the germline V gene, CDR1 is SGHRS and CDR2 is YFSETQ. The CDR3, as DNA: TGCGCCAGCAGCTTGGCCGTTGCAGGGAGCACAGATACGCAGTATTTT. Residues: CASSLAVAGSTDTQYF. Full variable domain (remainder filled in from reference TRBV5-1 and TRBJ2-3): KAGVTQTPRYLIKTRGQQVTLSCSPISGHRSVSWYQQTPGQGLQFLFEYFSETQRNKGNFPGRFSGRQFSNSRSEMNVSTLELGDSALYLCASSLAVAGSTDTQYFGPGTRLTVL.

This clonotype was detected many times. The chain recombines TRBV7-9 with TRBJ2-7; D gene uncertain. Between the trimmed V and J ends, which lost 5 bases and 6 bases, there was a span of 11 bases. The germline gives CDR1 SEHNR, CDR2 FQNEAQ (reference sequence). CDR3 length: 12 amino acids. For the CDR3, the DNA is TGTGCCAGCAGCGCTCCCTCGGGCGAGCAGTACTTC. Translation gives CASSAPSGEQYF.

This clonotype has a count of ten or more. The gene calls are TRBV29-1 and TRBJ2-7; TRBD1 aligns across 7 bases. V gave up 5 bases and J gave up 3 bases; unmatched junction bases: 7. The CDR3 totals 13 residues. The germline V gene encodes CDR1 SQVTM and CDR2 ANQGSEA. CDR3 protein: CSVHTGTDYEQYF. For the CDR3, the DNA is TGCAGCGTTCACACCGGGACAGACTACGAGCAGTACTTC.

This clonotype is a singleton in its sample. The rearrangement uses TRBV10-3 and TRBJ2-7; tentative D call: TRBD1 (5 bases). Germline values: CDR1 ENHRY, CDR2 SYGVKD. Trimming removed 3 bases at V and 5 bases at J, with 11 bases between. The CDR3 loop spans 13 amino acids. The DNA of the CDR3 is TGTGCCATCAGTGAAGGGGCGGCCGACGAGCAGTACTTC. This gives the protein CAISEGAADEQYF.

At least ten counts were recorded for this clonotype. The rearrangement uses TRBV7-9 and TRBJ2-5; D perhaps matches TRBD1 (5 bases). In germline, CDR1 is SEHNR, CDR2 FQNEAQ (reference sequence). The CDR3 covers 14 residues. Trimming pared 5 bases from V and 1 base from J, leaving 11 bases between. CDR3 protein: CASSAQGTQETQYF. CDR3 coding DNA: TGTGCCAGCAGCGCCCAGGGTACCCAAGAGACCCAGTACTTC. The full variable domain, in which reference TRBV7-9 and TRBJ2-5 provide the parts outside the CDR3, is DTGVSQNPRHKITKRGQNVTFRCDPISEHNRLYWYRQTLGQGPEFLTYFQNEAQLEKSRLLSDRFSAERPKGSFSTLEIQRTEQGDSAMYLCASSAQGTQETQYFGPGTRLLVL.

This sequence joins TRBV6-2 or TRBV6-3 and TRBJ1-5; D is unclear. The CDR3 has 13 amino acids. Trimming took off 2 bases at V and 5 bases at J, with 7 bases between the two ends. Germline V gene lookup returns CDR1 MNHEY and CDR2 SVGEGT. CDR3 in amino acids: CASSYGVYQPQHF. CDR3 sequence (DNA): TGTGCCAGCAGTTACGGCGTATATCAGCCCCAGCATTTT.

This clonotype occurred many times. The chain is built from TRBV7-9 and TRBJ2-7; TRBD1 matches at 7 bases. CDR1 and CDR2 from the germline V gene are SEHNR and FQNEAQ (reference sequence). V gave up 4 bases and J gave up 2 bases; unmatched junction bases: 11. The CDR3 is 16 residues long. In DNA form, the CDR3 reads TGTGCCAGCAGCTCCACCTCCGGGACAGTAACCTACGAGCAGTACTTC. Protein sequence: CASSSTSGTVTYEQYF. The whole variable domain, remainder taken from reference TRBV7-9 and TRBJ2-7, is DTGVSQNPRHKITKRGQNVTFRCDPISEHNRLYWYRQTLGQGPEFLTYFQNEAQLEKSRLLSDRFSAERPKGSFSTLEIQRTEQGDSAMYLCASSSTSGTVTYEQYFGPGTRLTVT.

This sequence joins TRBV5-1 and TRBJ1-1; D is ambiguous. This CDR3 region has 12 residues. V was trimmed by 7 bases and J by 5 bases, leaving 12 bases between them. CDR1 is SGHRS, CDR2 YFSETQ, per germline. CDR3 loop: CASAPRPTEAFF. CDR3 coding DNA: TGCGCCAGCGCCCCGAGGCCAACTGAAGCTTTCTTT.